One sample yielded the 14 T cell receptor beta chains listed below, sequenced in a study of cytotoxic CD8 clonotypes in ibrutinib-treated CLL. The assay was immunoSEQ multiplex PCR, and TCRdb's table has in-frame clones only and misses some. The data contain some 200,000 clones, just under 80% of them singletons. The sequencing here drew on PBMCs, taken after 12 months of ibrutinib treatment. The receptors come from a human donor with chronic lymphocytic leukemia.

The chain has TRBV7-6 and TRBJ2-6; 7 bases line up with TRBD1. CDR3 length equals 16 residues. Germline V gives CDR1 SGHVS, CDR2 FNYEAQ. The ends lost 2 bases at V and 4 bases at J; junction bases unmatched: 5. The CDR3 DNA is TGTGCCAGCAGCTTACGGGGACAGAACGGGGCCAACGTCCTGACTTTC. Amino acids: CASSLRGQNGANVLTF.

The chain is built from TRBV11-2 and TRBJ1-5, with 10 bases lining up with TRBD1. The germline V gene has CDR1 SGHAT and CDR2 FQNNGV. V lost 5 bases, J lost 0 bases, and 4 bases stayed unmatched. This CDR3 has 16 residues. CDR3: CASSEGQGYSNQPQHF. Here the CDR3 DNA reads TGTGCCAGCAGCGAGGGACAGGGGTATAGCAATCAGCCCCAGCATTTT.

This clone is termed medium-sized. The chain combines TRBV27 with TRBJ2-1, with 7 bases that match TRBD2. Trimming removed 3 bases from V and 4 bases from J; junction bases left unmatched: 6. The CDR3 is 15 amino acids. CDR1 is MNHEY and CDR2 is SMNVEV in the germline V gene (reference sequence). The CDR3 here is CASSFSQRGYNEQFF. As DNA, the CDR3 is TGTGCCAGCAGTTTTTCCCAGCGGGGTTACAATGAGCAGTTCTTC.

The genes are TRBV7-8 and TRBJ2-7; no firm D call. CDR1 SGHVS and CDR2 FQNEAQ come from the germline V gene. Trimming took off 5 bases at V and 9 bases at J, with 14 bases between the two ends. The CDR3 runs to 12 residues. Written as DNA, the CDR3 is TGTGCCAGCAGCCCGGGTCTCTTAGGGCAGTACTTC. As protein: CASSPGLLGQYF.

V and J are TRBV6-5 and TRBJ2-2, with D tentatively TRBD2 (6 bases). CDR1 is MNHEY and CDR2 is SVGAGI in the germline V gene. There are 15 residues in the CDR3. With 6 bases removed from V and 0 bases from J, the gap between germline ends came to 11 bases. CDR3 nucleotides: TGTGCCAGCAGCCGGACTAACGCGAACACCGGGGAGCTGTTTTTT. It is translated as CASSRTNANTGELFF.

The chain uses TRBV5-1 and TRBJ1-2; TRBD1 aligns across 8 bases. Germline V gene sequence: CDR1 SGHRS, CDR2 YFSETQ. Trimming removed 0 bases from V and 5 bases from J; junction bases left unmatched: 12. The CDR3 is made up of 17 amino acids. CDR3 sequence reads: CASSLERSGGIRYGYTF. In nucleotides, the CDR3 is TGCGCCAGCAGCTTGGAGAGGTCAGGGGGCATTCGTTATGGCTACACCTTC.

This rearrangement joins TRBV11-2 to TRBJ2-7; perhaps TRBD2 as D (6 bases). Trimming shortened V by 6 bases and J by 4 bases, and 13 bases separated the two germline ends. Germline values: CDR1 SGHAT, CDR2 FQNNGV. CDR3 length: 13 amino acids. Here the CDR3 DNA reads TGTGCCAGCAGAGAGGGACTTTCGTACGAGCAGTACTTC. Encoded protein: CASREGLSYEQYF.

V usage is TRBV6-1 and J usage is TRBJ2-1; no clear D. This CDR3 region has 13 residues. CDR1 MNHNS and CDR2 SASEGT come from the germline V gene. Trimming left V 10 bases short and J 0 bases short, with 10 bases between. The CDR3 reads CATRPVSYNEQFF. In nucleotides, the CDR3 is TGTGCCACACGACCAGTCTCCTACAATGAGCAGTTCTTC.

V gene TRBV19 combines with J gene TRBJ2-6; unclear D gene. V was clipped by 1 base and J by 3 bases, with 7 bases between them. Germline V gene lookup returns CDR1 LNHDA and CDR2 SQIVND (reference sequence). The length of the CDR3 is 15 residues. This CDR3 reads CASSIAVYGANVLTF. In nucleotides, the CDR3 is TGTGCCAGTAGTATAGCTGTCTATGGGGCCAACGTCCTGACTTTC.

This clone was recorded only once. This chain joins TRBV7-8 and TRBJ1-1, with D unresolved. Trimming removed 0 bases from V and 2 bases from J, with 4 bases in between. Germline loops: CDR1 SGHVS, CDR2 FQNEAQ. The CDR3 covers 13 residues. This CDR3 reads CASSLATNTEAFF. The CDR3 DNA reads as TGTGCCAGCAGCTTAGCTACAAACACTGAAGCTTTCTTT.

The chain joins TRBV5-4 to TRBJ2-7, with D perhaps TRBD1 or TRBD2 (6 bases each). Germline V CDR1 and CDR2: SGHNT, YYREEE (reference sequence). V was clipped by 3 bases and J by 3 bases, with 19 bases between them. The CDR3 has 16 amino acids. The CDR3 loop is CASSSPGDSALYEQYF. CDR3 DNA: TGTGCCAGCAGCTCCCCAGGGGACTCCGCGCTCTACGAGCAGTACTTC.

The chain uses TRBV5-4 and TRBJ1-6, with 8 bases lining up with TRBD1. The trim removed 4 bases at V and 5 bases at J, leaving 2 bases unmatched. The CDR3 length is 14 residues. Germline V lookup: CDR1 SGHNT, CDR2 YYREEE (reference sequence). The DNA for the CDR3 is TGTGCCAGCAGCACGGACAGGGATAATTCACCCCTCCACTTT. This sequence encodes CASSTDRDNSPLHF.

This clone has just a few counts. The chain uses TRBV5-6 and TRBJ1-4; D is undetermined. Trimming took off 3 bases at V and 4 bases at J, with 10 bases between the two ends. Germline lookup yields CDR1 SGHDT and CDR2 YYEEEE. The CDR3 covers 14 residues. This chain's CDR3 is CASSSGRFNEKLFF. CDR3 sequence (DNA): TGTGCCAGCAGCTCAGGACGGTTTAATGAAAAACTGTTTTTT.

The table lists this clone with a count of one. The V and J genes are TRBV28 and TRBJ1-2, with 8 bases that match TRBD1. V shed 7 bases and J 3 bases; nucleotides not matched to a gene: 10. CDR1 MDHEN and CDR2 SYDVKM come from the germline V gene. CDR3 length: 15 amino acids. The DNA of the CDR3 is TGTGCCAGCACCCAATCAGGGGGCGCGTACTATGGCTACACCTTC. Residues: CASTQSGGAYYGYTF.